This is a list of T cell receptor beta chains from one sample in a study of sequential checkpoint blockade in melanoma. TCRdb's table, derived via immunoSEQ multiplex PCR, lists solely in-frame clones and lacks some. The profile shows fewer than 2,000 clones, over 75% of them singletons. The sequencing here drew on CD8+ T cells sorted from blood (inferred from file names), taken from a patient given nivolumab and ipilimumab in sequence. The receptors were sampled from a human donor with melanoma. Both conserved end residues are trimmed from each CDR3.

>TRBJ2-5|TRBV27
ASSPGGSGRPGETQY
>TRBJ1-4|TRBV2
ASSEYSENEKLF
>TRBJ1-5|TRBV4-1
ASSQEEGDQPQH
>TRBJ2-7|TRBV11-2
ASSSQGPWEGSYEQY
>TRBJ2-2|TRBV12-5
ASGGGTGGTGELF
>TRBJ2-7|TRBV29-1
SVMGPGQIYEQY
>TRBJ2-7|TRBV9
ASSGLGTGRDEQY
>TRBJ1-1|TRBV28
AIIGLKIKAMNTEAF
>TRBJ2-7|TRBV11-3
ASSPGPLGYEQY
>TRBJ1-4|TRBV5-1
ASSLSGGSNEKLF
>TRBJ2-7|TRBV19
ASSPGQGPYEQY
>TRBJ2-7|TRBV2
ASSEGQGAVHEQY
>TRBJ2-7|TRBV7-9
ASSPGLAGAYEQY
>TRBJ2-7|TRBV4-1
ASSQTNQGVGYEQY
>TRBJ2-7|TRBV7-9
ASRPGQGTYEQY
>TRBJ2-7|TRBV9
ASSVYDSLDEQY
>TRBJ1-5|TRBV30
AWSVPWRANQPQH
>TRBJ2-6|TRBV7-9
ASSLPGQGKASGANVLT
>TRBJ2-2|TRBV7-9
ASSPSFPGELF
>TRBJ2-1|TRBV13
ASSYRGNEQF
>TRBJ1-1|TRBV27
ASGGGSEAF
>TRBJ1-2|TRBV7-9
ASSFTGNYGYT
>TRBJ1-4|TRBV7-2
ASSLLGTPKEKLF
>TRBJ2-7|TRBV21-1
ASSKEGQGAHEQY
>TRBJ2-2|TRBV6-5
ASSFGLNTGELF
>.|TRBV23-1
ASSQSSCSGTTYEQY
>TRBJ2-7|TRBV4-3
ASSQETGGSYEQY
>TRBJ1-2|TRBV7-2
ASSLVSPGGNYGYT
>TRBJ2-7|TRBV7-8
ASRGTSGYEQY
>TRBJ2-7|TRBV15
ATSSGVTGPYEQY
>TRBJ2-7|TRBV21-1
ASSILAGDPSYEQY
>TRBJ2-7|TRBV7-8
ASSLTGGRYYEQY
>TRBJ2-7|TRBV6-6
ASSYPDRVGYEQY
>TRBJ1-1|TRBV29-1
SVAGTGGSEAF
>TRBJ2-7|TRBV7-9
ASSLVPFEQY
>TRBJ1-1|TRBV5-6
ASGYYRGNTEAF
>TRBJ2-7|TRBV4-2
ASSQPRDRASYEQY
>TRBJ1-6|TRBV7-6
ASSRRDRGDHNSPLH
>TRBJ2-7|TRBV4-2
ASSQEVSGSSYEQY
>TRBJ1-4|TRBV27
ASSLLGVRSLNEKLF